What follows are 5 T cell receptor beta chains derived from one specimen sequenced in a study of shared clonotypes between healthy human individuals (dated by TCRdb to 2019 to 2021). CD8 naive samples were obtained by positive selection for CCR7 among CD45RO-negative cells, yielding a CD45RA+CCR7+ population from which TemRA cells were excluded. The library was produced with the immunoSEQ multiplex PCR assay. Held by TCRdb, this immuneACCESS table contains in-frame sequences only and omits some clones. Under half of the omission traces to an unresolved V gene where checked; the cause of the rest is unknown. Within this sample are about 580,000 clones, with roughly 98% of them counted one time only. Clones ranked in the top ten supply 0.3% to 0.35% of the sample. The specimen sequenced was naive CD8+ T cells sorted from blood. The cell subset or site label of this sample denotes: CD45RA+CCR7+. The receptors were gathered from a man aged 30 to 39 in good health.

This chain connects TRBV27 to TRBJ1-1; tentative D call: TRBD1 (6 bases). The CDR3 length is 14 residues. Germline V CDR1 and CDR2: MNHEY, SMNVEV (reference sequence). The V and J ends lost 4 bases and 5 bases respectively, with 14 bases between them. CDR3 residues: CASSSAGVGTEAFF. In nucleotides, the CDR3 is TGTGCCAGCAGTTCGGCAGGGGTGGGAACTGAAGCTTTCTTT.

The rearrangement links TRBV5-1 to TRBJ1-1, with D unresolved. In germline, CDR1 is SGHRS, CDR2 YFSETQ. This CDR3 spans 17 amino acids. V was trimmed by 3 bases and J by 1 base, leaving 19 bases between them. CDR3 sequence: CASSSGRGRFGNTEAFF. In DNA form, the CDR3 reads TGCGCCAGCAGCTCTGGGCGAGGGCGCTTCGGGAACACTGAAGCTTTCTTT.

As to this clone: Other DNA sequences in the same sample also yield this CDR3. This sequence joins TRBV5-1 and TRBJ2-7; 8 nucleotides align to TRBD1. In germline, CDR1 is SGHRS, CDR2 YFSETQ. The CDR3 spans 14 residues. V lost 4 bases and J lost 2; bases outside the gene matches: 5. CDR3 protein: CASSPGTGPYEQYF. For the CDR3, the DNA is TGCGCCAGCAGCCCGGGGACAGGCCCCTACGAGCAGTACTTC.

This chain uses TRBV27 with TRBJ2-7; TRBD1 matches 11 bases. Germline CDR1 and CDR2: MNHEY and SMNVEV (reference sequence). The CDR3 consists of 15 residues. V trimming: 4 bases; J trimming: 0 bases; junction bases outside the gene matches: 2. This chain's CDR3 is CASSYGTGGSYEQYF. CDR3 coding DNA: TGTGCCAGCAGTTACGGGACAGGGGGCTCCTACGAGCAGTACTTC.

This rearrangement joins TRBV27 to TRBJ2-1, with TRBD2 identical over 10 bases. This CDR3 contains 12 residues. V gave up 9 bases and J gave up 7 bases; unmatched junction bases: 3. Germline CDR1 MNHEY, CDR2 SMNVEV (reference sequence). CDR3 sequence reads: CASIAGGNEQFF. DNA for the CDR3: TGTGCCAGTATAGCGGGGGGTAATGAGCAGTTCTTC.